Here is one T cell receptor (beta chain) with its context. As yet, its antigen is unknown. Germline lookup yields CDR1 MDHEN and CDR2 SYDVKM. After removal of 3 bases from V and 8 bases from J, the junction contained 2 bases not matched to a gene. CDR3 size: 13 residues. This entry is derived from a study of cytomegalovirus exposure and HLA in healthy donors. Notes on the study in general: Solely CMV serostatus was available to characterize immune exposure. Cytomegalovirus association was listed for approximately 150 TCR beta chains.

Use of 60 Vbeta and 13 Jbeta primers characterized the PCR. Method: immunoSEQ multiplex PCR; TCRdb's copy keeps in-frame clones and lacks some. Of fewer than 150,000 clones detected, 60% to 80% appear once; the ten largest clones hold approximately 2%. Sequencing was done on a sample of PBMCs. The chain recombines TRBV28 with TRBJ2-1; TRBD2 matches 9 bases. The TCR sequence derives from a man younger than 45 in good health and CMV-seronegative. This chain's CDR3 is CASSFSGRDEQFF. CDR3 in DNA: TGTGCCAGCAGTTTTAGCGGGAGAGATGAGCAGTTCTTC.